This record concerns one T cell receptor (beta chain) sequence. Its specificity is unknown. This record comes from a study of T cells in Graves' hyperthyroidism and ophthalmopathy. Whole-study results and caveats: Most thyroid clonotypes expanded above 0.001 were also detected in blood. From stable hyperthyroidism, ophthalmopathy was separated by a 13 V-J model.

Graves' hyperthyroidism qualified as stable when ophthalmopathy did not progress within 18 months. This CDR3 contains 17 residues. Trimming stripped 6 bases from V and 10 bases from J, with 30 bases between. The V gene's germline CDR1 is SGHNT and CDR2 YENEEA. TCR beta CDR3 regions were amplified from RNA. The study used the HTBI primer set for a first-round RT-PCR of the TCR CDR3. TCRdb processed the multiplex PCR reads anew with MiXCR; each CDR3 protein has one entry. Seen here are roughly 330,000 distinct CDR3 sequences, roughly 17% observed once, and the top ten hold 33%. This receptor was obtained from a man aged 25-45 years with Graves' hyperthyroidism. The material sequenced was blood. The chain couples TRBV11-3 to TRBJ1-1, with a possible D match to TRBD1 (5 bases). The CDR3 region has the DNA TGTGCCAGCAGTACCGATTCAGCGACCGGGACTTCGAAGGGAGCTTTCTTT. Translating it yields CASSTDSATGTSKGAFF.